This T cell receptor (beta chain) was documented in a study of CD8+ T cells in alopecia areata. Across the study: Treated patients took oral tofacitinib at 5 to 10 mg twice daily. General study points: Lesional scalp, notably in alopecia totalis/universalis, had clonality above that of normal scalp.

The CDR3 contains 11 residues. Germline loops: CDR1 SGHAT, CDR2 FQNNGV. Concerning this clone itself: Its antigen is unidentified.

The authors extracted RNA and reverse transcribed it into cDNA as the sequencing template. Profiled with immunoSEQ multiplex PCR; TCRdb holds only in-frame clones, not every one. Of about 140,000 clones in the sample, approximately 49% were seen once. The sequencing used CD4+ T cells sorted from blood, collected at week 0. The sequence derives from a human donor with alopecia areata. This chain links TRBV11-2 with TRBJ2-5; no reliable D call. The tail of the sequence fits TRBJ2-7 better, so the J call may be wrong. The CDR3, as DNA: TGTGCCAGCAGCCCAAAGTACGAGCAGTACTTC. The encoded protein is CASSPKYEQYF.